This TCR beta chain was retrieved from a study of identical twins. Findings and limits, study-wide: Where out-of-frame alpha sequences were twin-shared, they showed excess low generation probability. In drawing conclusions, the study used cross-sectional statistical analysis and did not follow the same donors.

TCRdb recomputed calls from the 5' RACE reads with MiXCR, one row per CDR3 protein. The sample shows about 250,000 distinct CDR3 sequences, over 11% of them seen only once. This clonotype has only a few counts. The antigen remains undetermined. This CDR3 has 15 residues. V shed 3 bases and J 8 bases; nucleotides not matched to a gene: 5. Germline-derived CDR1 and CDR2 are SGHNT and YYREEE (reference sequence). This receptor was taken from a woman aged 18-29 years in good health. Sequencing was done on a sample of memory (CD45RO+) T cells sorted from blood. The V call is TRBV5-4, the J call TRBJ2-3; 14 positions agree with TRBD2. In nucleotides, the CDR3 is TGTGCCAGCAGCTGGGGACTAGCGGGAGTGGGTACGCAGTATTTT. This sequence encodes CASSWGLAGVGTQYF.